The next 6 T cell receptor beta chains were all read from a single sample in a study of CD8 T cells in ankylosing spondylitis. One entry per CDR3 protein, called by TCRdb with MiXCR from the 5' RACE reads. Of around 180,000 distinct CDR3 sequences listed, 15% to 20% are singletons. The sequenced sample consisted of blood, either unsorted or a sorted T cell fraction (not recorded which). These receptors originate from a male donor under 30 with ankylosing spondylitis or in good health (not recorded which).

There are many counts of this clonotype. The CDR3 DNA reads as TGCGCCAGCAGTTCCAAAGCGGGAGGCAACAACCCAGATACGCAGTATTTT. Protein sequence: CASSSKAGGNNPDTQYF. This chain joins TRBV5-1 and TRBJ2-3; 9 bases are a match to TRBD2. There are 17 residues in the CDR3. After removal of 5 bases from V and 4 bases from J, the junction contained 14 bases not matched to a gene. CDR1 is SGHRS and CDR2 is YFSETQ in the germline V gene.

This clonotype showed up just a few times. This rearrangement joins TRBV5-1 to TRBJ2-3; D perhaps matches TRBD2 (5 bases). Germline values: CDR1 SGHRS, CDR2 YFSETQ. CDR3 length: 13 residues. The V gene lost 0 bases and the J gene lost 5 bases, with 7 bases spanning the gap. The CDR3 DNA sequence: TGCGCCAGCAGCTTGGCGGGAAGAGATACGCAGTATTTT. It translates to CASSLAGRDTQYF.

This clonotype appeared many times. The V gene is TRBV12-3 or TRBV12-4, the J gene TRBJ2-2, with D perhaps matching TRBD1 (6 bases). The CDR3 is made up of 14 amino acids. Trimming took off 5 bases at V and 5 bases at J, with 12 bases between the two ends. The chain's CDR3 is CASSLKQGTGELFF. CDR3 nucleotides: TGTGCCAGCAGTCTAAAACAGGGTACCGGGGAGCTGTTTTTT.

The sample holds many counts of this clonotype. The genes are TRBV28 and TRBJ2-7; 14 bases agree with TRBD2. Germline values: CDR1 MDHEN, CDR2 SYDVKM. The J segment lost 2 bases and the V segment lost 5 bases, leaving 8 bases of the junction unmatched. The CDR3 is 17 amino acids. The CDR3 reads CASSPGLAGVSAYEQYF. CDR3 sequence (DNA): TGTGCCAGCAGTCCGGGACTAGCGGGAGTGTCGGCCTACGAGCAGTACTTC.

The table lists this clonotype with many counts. V is TRBV14 and J is TRBJ2-1; the D is unclear. The CDR3 runs to 16 residues. The V end lost 1 base, the J end lost 8 bases, and 18 bases lay between the germline ends. The germline CDR1 and CDR2 sequences are SGHDN and FVKESK. The CDR3 reads CASSQVEQPPPHEQFF. The CDR3 region has the DNA TGTGCCAGCAGCCAAGTGGAGCAACCCCCCCCCCATGAGCAGTTCTTC. The variable domain in full, with the rest retrieved from reference TRBV14 and TRBJ2-1, is EAGVTQFPSHSVIEKGQTVTLRCDPISGHDNLYWYRRVMGKEIKFLLHFVKESKQDESGMPNNRFLAERTGGTYSTLKVQPAELEDSGVYFCASSQVEQPPPHEQFFGPGTRLTVL.

This clonotype was seen repeatedly, ten times or more. The chain combines TRBV7-6 with TRBJ2-1; D is unresolved. The V end lost 6 bases, the J end lost 10 bases, and 10 bases lay between the germline ends. CDR3 length: 11 residues. Germline V gene data show CDR1 as SGHVS and CDR2 as FNYEAQ. The chain's CDR3 is CASSSSREQFF. CDR3 nucleotides: TGTGCCAGCAGTTCCAGTCGCGAGCAGTTCTTC.